This T cell receptor (beta chain) was recorded in a study of blood T cell repertoires in COVID-19. As for the study in general: Sites across the United States, Italy and Spain contributed samples from acute and convalescent COVID-19. Sources were T cells, B-cell-depleted T cells, or PBMCs; the material itself was cDNA or gDNA.

Trimming pared 1 base from V and 0 bases from J, leaving 9 bases between. Germline V gives CDR1 SGHVS, CDR2 FNYEAQ. CDR3 length: 15 residues. Under the authors' procedure: Reference gene primer amplification in the assay estimated nucleated cell counts. Produced via immunoSEQ multiplex PCR; TCRdb's table is partial and in-frame only. The DNA was the basis for D and trimming; V, J and clone size are from that table. The sample lists under 250,000 clones, around three quarters occurring once. Specimen: peripheral blood. V is TRBV7-6 and J is TRBJ1-1; no reliable D call. This receptor was taken from a woman between 70 and 85 years old with acute or convalescent COVID-19. The CDR3 nucleotides read TGTGCCAGCAGCTTAGGGCAGATAATGAACACTGAAGCTTTCTTT. Amino acids: CASSLGQIMNTEAFF.